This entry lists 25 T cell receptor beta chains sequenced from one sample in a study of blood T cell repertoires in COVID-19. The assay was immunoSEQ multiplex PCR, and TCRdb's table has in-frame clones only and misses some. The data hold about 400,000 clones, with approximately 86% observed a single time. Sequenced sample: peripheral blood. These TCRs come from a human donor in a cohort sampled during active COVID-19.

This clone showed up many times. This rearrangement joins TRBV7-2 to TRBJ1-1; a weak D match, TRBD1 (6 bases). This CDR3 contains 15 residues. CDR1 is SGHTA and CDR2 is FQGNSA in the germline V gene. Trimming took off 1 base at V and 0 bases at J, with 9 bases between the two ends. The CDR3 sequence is CASSLEWGLNTEAFF. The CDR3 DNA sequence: TGTGCCAGCAGCTTAGAATGGGGGCTGAACACTGAAGCTTTCTTT.

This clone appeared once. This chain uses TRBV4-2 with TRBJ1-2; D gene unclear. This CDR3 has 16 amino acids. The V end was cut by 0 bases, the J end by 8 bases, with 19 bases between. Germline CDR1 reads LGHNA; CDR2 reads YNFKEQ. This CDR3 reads CASSQDKFSPGIGYTF. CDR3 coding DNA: TGTGCCAGCAGCCAAGATAAATTCTCGCCAGGCATAGGCTACACCTTC.

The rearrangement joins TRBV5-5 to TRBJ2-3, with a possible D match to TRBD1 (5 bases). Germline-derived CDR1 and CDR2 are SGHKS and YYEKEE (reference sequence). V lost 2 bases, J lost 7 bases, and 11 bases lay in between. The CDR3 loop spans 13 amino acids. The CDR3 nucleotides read TGTGCCAGCAGCTTAATCCAGGGCCATACGCAGTATTTT. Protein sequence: CASSLIQGHTQYF.

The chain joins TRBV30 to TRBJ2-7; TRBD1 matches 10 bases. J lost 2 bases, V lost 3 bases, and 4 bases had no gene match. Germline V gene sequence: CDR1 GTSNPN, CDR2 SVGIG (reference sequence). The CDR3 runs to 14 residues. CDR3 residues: CAWRTGTGAYEQYF. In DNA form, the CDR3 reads TGTGCCTGGAGAACCGGGACAGGGGCCTACGAGCAGTACTTC.

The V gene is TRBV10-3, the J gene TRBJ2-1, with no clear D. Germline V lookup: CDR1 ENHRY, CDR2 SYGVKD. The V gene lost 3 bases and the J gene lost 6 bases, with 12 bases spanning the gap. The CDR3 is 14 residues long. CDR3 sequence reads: CAISDGLRGNEQFF. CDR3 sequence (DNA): TGTGCCATCAGTGATGGTCTTAGAGGCAATGAGCAGTTCTTC.

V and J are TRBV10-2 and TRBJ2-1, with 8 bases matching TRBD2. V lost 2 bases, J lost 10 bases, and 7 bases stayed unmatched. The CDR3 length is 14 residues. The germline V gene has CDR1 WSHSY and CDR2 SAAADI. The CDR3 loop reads CASSEGSLAEEQFF. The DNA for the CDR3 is TGCGCCAGCAGTGAGGGGTCACTAGCGGAAGAGCAGTTCTTC.

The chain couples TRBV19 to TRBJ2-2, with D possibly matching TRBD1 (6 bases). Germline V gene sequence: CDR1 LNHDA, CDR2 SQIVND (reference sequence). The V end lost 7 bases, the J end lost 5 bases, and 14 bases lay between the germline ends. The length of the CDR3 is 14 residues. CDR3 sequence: CASMRTALTGELFF. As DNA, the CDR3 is TGTGCCAGTATGAGGACAGCACTAACCGGGGAGCTGTTTTTT.

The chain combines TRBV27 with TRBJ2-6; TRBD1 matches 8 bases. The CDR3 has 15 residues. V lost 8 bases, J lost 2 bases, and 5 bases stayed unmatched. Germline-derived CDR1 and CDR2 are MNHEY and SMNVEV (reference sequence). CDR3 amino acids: CASGQGGTGANVLTF. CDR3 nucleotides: TGTGCCAGCGGACAGGGAGGTACTGGGGCCAACGTCCTGACTTTC.

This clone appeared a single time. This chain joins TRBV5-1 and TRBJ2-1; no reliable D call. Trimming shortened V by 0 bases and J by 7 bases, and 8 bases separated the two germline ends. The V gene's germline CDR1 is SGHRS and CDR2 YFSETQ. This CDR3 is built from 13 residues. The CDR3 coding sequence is TGCGCCAGCAGCTTGGATACAAATAATGAGCAGTTCTTC. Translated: CASSLDTNNEQFF.

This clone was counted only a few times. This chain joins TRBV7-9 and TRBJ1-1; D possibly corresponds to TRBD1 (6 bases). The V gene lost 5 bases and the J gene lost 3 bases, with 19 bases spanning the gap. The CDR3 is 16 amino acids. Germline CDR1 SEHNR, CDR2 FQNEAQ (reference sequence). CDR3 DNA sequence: TGTGCCAGCAGCCCGGGGGGGCGATCAGGGGACACTGAAGCTTTCTTT. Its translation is CASSPGGRSGDTEAFF.

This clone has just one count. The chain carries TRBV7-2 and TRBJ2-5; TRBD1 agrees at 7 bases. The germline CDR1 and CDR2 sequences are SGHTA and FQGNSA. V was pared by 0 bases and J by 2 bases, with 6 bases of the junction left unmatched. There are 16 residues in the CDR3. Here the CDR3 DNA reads TGTGCCAGCAGCTTAGCCTCGGGACAGCTTCAAGAGACCCAGTACTTC. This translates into CASSLASGQLQETQYF.

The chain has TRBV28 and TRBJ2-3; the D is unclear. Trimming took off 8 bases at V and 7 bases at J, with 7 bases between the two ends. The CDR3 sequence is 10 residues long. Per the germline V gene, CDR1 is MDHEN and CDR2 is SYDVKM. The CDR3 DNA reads TGTGCCAGCCCCCTCCATACGCAGTATTTT. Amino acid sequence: CASPLHTQYF. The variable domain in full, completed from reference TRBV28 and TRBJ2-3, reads DVKVTQSSRYLVKRTGEKVFLECVQDMDHENMFWYRQDPGLGLRLIYFSYDVKMKEKGDIPEGYSVSREKKERFSLILESASTNQTSMYLCASPLHTQYFGPGTRLTVL.

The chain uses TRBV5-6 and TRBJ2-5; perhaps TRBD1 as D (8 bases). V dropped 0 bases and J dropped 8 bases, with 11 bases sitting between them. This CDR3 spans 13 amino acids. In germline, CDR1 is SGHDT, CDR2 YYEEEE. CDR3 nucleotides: TGTGCCAGCAGCTTGGACAGGGGGGGTACCCAGTACTTC. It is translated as CASSLDRGGTQYF.

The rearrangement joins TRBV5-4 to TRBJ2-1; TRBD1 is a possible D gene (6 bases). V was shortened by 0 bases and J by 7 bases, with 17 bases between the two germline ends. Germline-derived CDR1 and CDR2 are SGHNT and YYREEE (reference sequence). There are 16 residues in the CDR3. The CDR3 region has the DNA TGTGCCAGCAGCTTGGCGGCAGGGGAAGGAGGTAATGAGCAGTTCTTC. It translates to CASSLAAGEGGNEQFF.

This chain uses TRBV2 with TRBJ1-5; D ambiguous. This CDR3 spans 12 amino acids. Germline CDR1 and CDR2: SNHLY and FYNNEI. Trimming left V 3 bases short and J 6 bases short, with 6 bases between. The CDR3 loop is CASSDPGQPQHF. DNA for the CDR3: TGTGCCAGCAGTGACCCCGGTCAGCCCCAGCATTTT.

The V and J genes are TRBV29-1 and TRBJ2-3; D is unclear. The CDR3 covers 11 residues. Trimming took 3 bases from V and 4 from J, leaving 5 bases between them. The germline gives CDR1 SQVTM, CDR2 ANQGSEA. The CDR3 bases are TGCAGCGTTGAGTGGCCAGATACGCAGTATTTT. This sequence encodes CSVEWPDTQYF.

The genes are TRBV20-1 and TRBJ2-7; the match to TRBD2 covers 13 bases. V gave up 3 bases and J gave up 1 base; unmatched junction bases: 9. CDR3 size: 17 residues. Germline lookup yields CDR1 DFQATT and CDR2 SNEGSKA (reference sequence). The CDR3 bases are TGCAGTGCTAGTACATATAGACTAGCGGGAGGTTCCTACGAGCAGTACTTC. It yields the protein CSASTYRLAGGSYEQYF.

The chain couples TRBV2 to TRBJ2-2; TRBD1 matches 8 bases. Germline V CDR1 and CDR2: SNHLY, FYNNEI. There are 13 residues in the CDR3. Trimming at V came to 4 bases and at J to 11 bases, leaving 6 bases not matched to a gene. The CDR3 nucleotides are TGTGCCAGCAGTGGGCCAGGGACAGGCGAGCTGTTTTTT. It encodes CASSGPGTGELFF.

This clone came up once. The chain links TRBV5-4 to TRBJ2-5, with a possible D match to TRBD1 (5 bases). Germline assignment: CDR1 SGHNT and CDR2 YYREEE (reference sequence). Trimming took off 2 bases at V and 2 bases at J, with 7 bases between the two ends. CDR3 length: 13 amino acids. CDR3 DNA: TGTGCCAGCAGCTTCACAGGACAAGAGACCCAGTACTTC. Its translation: CASSFTGQETQYF.

DNA for the CDR3: TGTGCCAGCAGCTTCCTAGCGGGGGCTAGCACAGATACGCAGTATTTT. The encoded protein is CASSFLAGASTDTQYF. This chain links TRBV7-6 with TRBJ2-3; 10 bases line up with TRBD2. Germline V lookup: CDR1 SGHVS, CDR2 FNYEAQ. With 3 bases clipped from V and 0 bases from J, the junction kept 3 bases outside the gene matches. The CDR3 runs to 16 residues.

The CDR3 DNA is TGTGCCAGCAGCGCTGGGGGGGATGGCTACACCTTC. Translating it yields CASSAGGDGYTF. The rearrangement links TRBV6-6 to TRBJ1-2; D perhaps matches TRBD1 (5 bases). Germline V lookup: CDR1 MNHNY, CDR2 SVGAGI (reference sequence). CDR3 length: 12 amino acids. The V end lost 6 bases, the J end lost 6 bases, and 11 bases lay between the germline ends.

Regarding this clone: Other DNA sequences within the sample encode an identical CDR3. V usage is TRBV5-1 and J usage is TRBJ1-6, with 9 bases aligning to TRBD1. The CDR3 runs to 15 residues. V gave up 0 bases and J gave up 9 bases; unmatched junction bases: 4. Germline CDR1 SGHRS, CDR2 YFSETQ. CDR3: CASSLGGQGRSPLHF. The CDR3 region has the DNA TGCGCCAGCAGCTTGGGTGGACAGGGGCGTTCACCCCTCCACTTT.

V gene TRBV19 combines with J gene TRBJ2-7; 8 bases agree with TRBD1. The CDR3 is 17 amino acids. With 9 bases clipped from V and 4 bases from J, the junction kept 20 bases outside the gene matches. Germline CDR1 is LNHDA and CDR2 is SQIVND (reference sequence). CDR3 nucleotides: TGTGCCAGCGACCTTCGGGGCAGGGCAGGGGGCGGGTACGAGCAGTACTTC. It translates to CASDLRGRAGGGYEQYF. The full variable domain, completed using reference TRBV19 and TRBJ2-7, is DGGITQSPKYLFRKEGQNVTLSCEQNLNHDAMYWYRQDPGQGLRLIYYSQIVNDFQKGDIAEGYSVSREKKESFPLTVTSAQKNPTAFYLCASDLRGRAGGGYEQYFGPGTRLTVT.

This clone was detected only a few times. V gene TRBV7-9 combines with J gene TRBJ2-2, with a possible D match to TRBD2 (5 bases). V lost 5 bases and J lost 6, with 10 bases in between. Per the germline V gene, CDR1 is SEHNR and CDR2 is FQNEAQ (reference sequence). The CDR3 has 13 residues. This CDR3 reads CASSQTGSGELFF. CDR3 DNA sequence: TGTGCCAGCAGCCAGACGGGATCCGGGGAGCTGTTTTTT.

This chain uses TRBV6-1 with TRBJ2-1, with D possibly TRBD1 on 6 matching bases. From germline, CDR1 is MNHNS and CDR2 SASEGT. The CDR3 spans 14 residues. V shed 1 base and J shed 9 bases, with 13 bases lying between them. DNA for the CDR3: TGTGCCAGCAGTGAAGACGCCCGCAGGGGTGAGCAGTTCTTC. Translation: CASSEDARRGEQFF.